The 4 T cell receptor beta chains presented below share a single source sample, sequenced in a study of blood T cell repertoires in COVID-19. Produced via immunoSEQ multiplex PCR; TCRdb's table is partial and in-frame only. This sample yields 65,000 to 80,000 clones, of which around nine tenths are seen a single time; around 2.5% belongs to the top ten. Sequencing was done on a sample of peripheral blood. These receptors originate from a man aged 65 to 79 with active or convalescent COVID-19.

The rearrangement uses TRBV7-2 and TRBJ1-3; D gene ambiguous. Between the trimmed V and J ends, which lost 1 base and 7 bases, there was a span of 14 bases. The CDR3 totals 15 residues. Germline CDR1 reads SGHTA; CDR2 reads FQGNSA. As DNA, the CDR3 is TGTGCCAGCAGCTTAGGTCCCGGACTCGCGAACACCATATATTTT. Translated, it gives CASSLGPGLANTIYF.

CDR3 in DNA: TGCGCCAGCAGACCGTGGGAGTTCACAGATACGCAGTATTTT. This encodes CASRPWEFTDTQYF. V is TRBV5-1 and J is TRBJ2-3; D might be TRBD2 (5 bases). Trimming removed 5 bases from V and 2 bases from J, with 12 bases in between. Germline assignment: CDR1 SGHRS and CDR2 YFSETQ. CDR3 length: 14 amino acids.

The rearrangement uses TRBV10-3 and TRBJ1-2; 7 bases line up with TRBD1. Trimming removed 2 bases from V and 0 bases from J; junction bases left unmatched: 6. The CDR3 is made up of 16 amino acids. Germline CDR1 is ENHRY and CDR2 is SYGVKD. The CDR3: CAISEEGAFTNYGYTF. The CDR3 DNA reads TGTGCCATCAGTGAGGAGGGGGCCTTTACTAACTATGGCTACACCTTC.

CDR3 sequence: CASRKQGDEYGYTF. The CDR3 region has the DNA TGTGCCAGCAGGAAACAGGGGGATGAGTATGGCTACACCTTC. V gene TRBV6-6 combines with J gene TRBJ1-2, with 8 bases that match TRBD1. The CDR3 covers 14 residues. CDR1 is MNHNY and CDR2 is SVGAGI in the germline V gene (reference sequence). With 6 bases clipped from V and 5 bases from J, the junction kept 8 bases outside the gene matches.